These T cell receptor beta chains were read from a single sample in a study of blood T cell repertoires in COVID-19. This table comes from immunoSEQ multiplex PCR, and its TCRdb copy is limited to in-frame clones, with some not included. The sample lists a few hundred thousand clones, about nine tenths occurring once. The source material was peripheral blood. These receptors all stem from a man aged 55 to 69 with acute or convalescent COVID-19. Both conserved end residues are part of each CDR3. D genes are given only for firm matches. Clone size is shown for a subset of rows, as once, few, many or a class of expanded clone.

J: TRBJ2-1; D: -; V: TRBV7-7; size: once; DNA: TGTGCTAGCAGCTTAGGGCAAAACAATGAGCAGTTCTTC; CDR3: CASSLGQNNEQFF
J: TRBJ1-4; D: -; V: TRBV3-1/TRBV3-2; size: -; DNA: TGTGCCAGCAGCCATGAGGTTGGTAATGAAAAACTGTTTTTT; CDR3: CASSHEVGNEKLFF
J: TRBJ2-5; D: TRBD1; V: TRBV5-4; size: -; DNA: TGTGCCAGCAGCTTGTCCAGGACAGGTGAAACTTACAAAGAGACCCAGTACTTC; CDR3: CASSLSRTGETYKETQYF
J: TRBJ2-7; D: -; V: TRBV5-1; size: -; DNA: TGCGCCAGCAGCCCGTGGACAGTCCACCCTTACGAGCAGTACTTC; CDR3: CASSPWTVHPYEQYF
J: TRBJ2-7; D: TRBD2; V: TRBV28; size: -; DNA: TGTGCCAGCAGCGACGGGGTAGCGGGAGGGCCCTTCTCCTACGAGCAGTACTTC; CDR3: CASSDGVAGGPFSYEQYF
J: TRBJ2-1; D: TRBD2; V: TRBV12-5; size: -; DNA: TGTGCTAGTGGCCTCCCGGCTAGCGGGAAATACAATGAGCAGTTCTTC; CDR3: CASGLPASGKYNEQFF
J: TRBJ2-7; D: -; V: TRBV7-6; size: -; DNA: TGTGCCAGCAGCCAGAAGACAGTAACCTACGAGCAGTACTTC; CDR3: CASSQKTVTYEQYF
J: TRBJ1-2; D: -; V: TRBV19; size: once; DNA: TGTGCCAGTAGTATCCGGACAGCGAGTAACTATGGCTACACCTTC; CDR3: CASSIRTASNYGYTF
J: TRBJ1-2; D: TRBD1; V: TRBV19; size: -; DNA: TGTGCCAGTAGTATAGGGACAGGGGGCGTCTATGGCTACACCTTC; CDR3: CASSIGTGGVYGYTF
J: TRBJ1-5; D: -; V: TRBV7-2; size: once; DNA: TGTGCCAGCAGCTTAGCTCTCGGGGGAGGACAGCCCCAGCATTTT; CDR3: CASSLALGGGQPQHF
J: TRBJ2-3; D: TRBD2; V: TRBV12-5; size: -; DNA: TGTGCTAGTGCCTTCGCTCCTCGGGAGGGATCAGATACGCAGTATTTT; CDR3: CASAFAPREGSDTQYF
J: TRBJ2-1; D: -; V: TRBV15; size: -; DNA: TGTGCCACCAGCGGGAGAAGGGATGAGCAGTTCTTC; CDR3: CATSGRRDEQFF
J: TRBJ1-5; D: -; V: TRBV7-9; size: -; DNA: TGTGCCAGCAGCTTAGCGCTCTCAGGTAGTAATCAGCCCCAGCATTTT; CDR3: CASSLALSGSNQPQHF
J: TRBJ2-5; D: -; V: TRBV9; size: -; DNA: TGTGCCAGCAGCGTCGGAGGGGTGGGTCGGACGGAGACCCAGTACTTC; CDR3: CASSVGGVGRTETQYF
J: TRBJ1-6; D: TRBD1; V: TRBV7-2; size: -; DNA: TGTGCCAGCAGCTCCCGGACAGGGTTGAATTCACCCCTCCACTTT; CDR3: CASSSRTGLNSPLHF
J: TRBJ2-5; D: TRBD2; V: TRBV10-2; size: -; DNA: TGCGCCAGCAGTGACCTAGCGGGAGGAGAGACCCAGTACTTC; CDR3: CASSDLAGGETQYF
J: TRBJ2-1; D: -; V: TRBV25-1; size: once; DNA: TGTGCCAGCAGTGCTTCGTGGGAGGCCGGGGATGAGCAGTTCTTC; CDR3: CASSASWEAGDEQFF
J: TRBJ1-6; D: -; V: TRBV7-2; size: -; DNA: TGTGCCAGCAGGCGTAGGGGTTCACCCCTCCACTTT; CDR3: CASRRRGSPLHF
J: TRBJ1-2; D: -; V: TRBV10-1; size: -; DNA: TGCGCCTCCCACAGGGACGCTTATGGCTACACCTTC; CDR3: CASHRDAYGYTF
J: TRBJ1-2; D: TRBD1; V: TRBV27; size: few; DNA: TGTGCCAGCAGTTTCCACCCACCGGGACAGGGTTCTCCTTACGGCTACACCTTC; CDR3: CASSFHPPGQGSPYGYTF
J: TRBJ1-2; D: -; V: TRBV6-4; size: -; DNA: TGTGCCAGCAGTGACGAGCCAGGGACAAGCTATGGCTACACCTTC; CDR3: CASSDEPGTSYGYTF
J: TRBJ2-2; D: -; V: TRBV13; size: -; DNA: TGTGCCAGCAGCTCCCCGGGGGTGGACACCGGGGAGCTGTTTTTT; CDR3: CASSSPGVDTGELFF
J: TRBJ2-5; D: -; V: TRBV18; size: -; DNA: TGTGCCAGCTCACAGAACTCAGGGGAGGGAGAGACCCAGTACTTC; CDR3: CASSQNSGEGETQYF
J: TRBJ2-5; D: TRBD2; V: TRBV11-3; size: -; DNA: TGTGCCAGCAGCTCCGGGACTAGAGAGACCCAGTACTTC; CDR3: CASSSGTRETQYF
J: TRBJ2-7; D: TRBD2; V: TRBV5-1; size: -; DNA: TGCGCCAGCAGCTTGGAACTAGCGAGAGGCTACGAGCAGTACTTC; CDR3: CASSLELARGYEQYF
J: TRBJ2-5; D: TRBD1; V: TRBV28; size: -; DNA: TGTGCCAGCAGTTTGACAGGGGGGCAAGAGACCCAGTACTTC; CDR3: CASSLTGGQETQYF
J: TRBJ1-2; D: -; V: TRBV11-3; size: -; DNA: TGTGCCAGCAGCTTCGGGGGGACCGGACGGCCTCCTGGCTACACCTTC; CDR3: CASSFGGTGRPPGYTF
J: TRBJ2-1; D: TRBD1; V: TRBV7-9; size: many; DNA: TGTGCCAGCAGCTTCGGGACAGGGGTCGAGATTGAGCAGTTCTTC; CDR3: CASSFGTGVEIEQFF
J: TRBJ1-4; D: -; V: TRBV5-4; size: -; DNA: TGTGCCAGCAGCTCCCAGGACGGGATCGGAAAACTGTTTTTT; CDR3: CASSSQDGIGKLFF
J: TRBJ1-2; D: -; V: TRBV7-2; size: once; DNA: TGTGCCAGCACCCGGGGAGGTGGGGCCGAGGATGGCTACACCTTC; CDR3: CASTRGGGAEDGYTF
J: TRBJ1-2; D: -; V: TRBV7-9; size: -; DNA: TGTGCCAGCAGCCCCCAGGGGCCCTCGGCGGAAGGCTACACCTTC; CDR3: CASSPQGPSAEGYTF
J: TRBJ2-7; D: TRBD2; V: TRBV6-5; size: once; DNA: TGTGCCAGCAGTTACTCAGGGACTAGCGGGGCCTACGAGCAGTACTTC; CDR3: CASSYSGTSGAYEQYF
J: TRBJ1-3; D: TRBD1; V: TRBV9; size: -; DNA: TGTGCCAGCAGCGTGGGACAGGGGGCACGTGGAAACACCATATATTTT; CDR3: CASSVGQGARGNTIYF
J: TRBJ1-2; D: TRBD1; V: TRBV30; size: -; DNA: TGTGCCTGGAGTCCGATAGGGGGCGGCTATGGCTACACCTTC; CDR3: CAWSPIGGGYGYTF
J: TRBJ1-6; D: -; V: TRBV7-9; size: -; DNA: TGTGCCAGCAGCCCCACCGGACAGCGGTCTTCACCCCTCCACTTT; CDR3: CASSPTGQRSSPLHF
J: TRBJ1-1; D: TRBD1; V: TRBV5-8; size: -; DNA: TGTGCCAGCAGCTTGACAGGGGGCGTGTTATGGACTGAAGCTTTCTTT; CDR3: CASSLTGGVLWTEAFF
J: TRBJ1-1; D: -; V: TRBV6-5; size: -; DNA: TGTGCCAGCAGTCCAGGACAGTATCACACTGAAGCTTTCTTT; CDR3: CASSPGQYHTEAFF
J: TRBJ2-7; D: TRBD1; V: TRBV11-1; size: -; DNA: TGTGCCAGCAGCTGGTCGACAGGGTATGACTACGAGCAGTACTTC; CDR3: CASSWSTGYDYEQYF
J: TRBJ2-7; D: -; V: TRBV29-1; size: -; DNA: TGCAGCGTTGCCTTTTTCAGGGAAACCTACGAGCAGTACTTC; CDR3: CSVAFFRETYEQYF
J: TRBJ2-3; D: -; V: TRBV2; size: once; DNA: TGTGCCAGCAGTAACGAAGCAGAGGCGGATACGCAGTATTTT; CDR3: CASSNEAEADTQYF
J: TRBJ2-2; D: TRBD2; V: TRBV11-3; size: -; DNA: TGTGCCAGCAGCCGTCGGGGAGGTACTAGCGGGAGCACCGGGGAGCTGTTTTTT; CDR3: CASSRRGGTSGSTGELFF
J: TRBJ1-2; D: -; V: TRBV28; size: -; DNA: TGTGCCACTGCACGACAGGACCTCTTAGGCTACACCTTC; CDR3: CATARQDLLGYTF
J: TRBJ1-1; D: -; V: TRBV12-5; size: -; DNA: TGTGCTAGTGGTTTGTGGGGGGTTACCACTGAAGCTTTCTTT; CDR3: CASGLWGVTTEAFF
J: TRBJ1-2; D: TRBD1; V: TRBV6-6; size: -; DNA: TGTGCCAGCAGCAACGAGGGACAGGCGGGTGGCTACACCTTC; CDR3: CASSNEGQAGGYTF
J: TRBJ2-7; D: TRBD1; V: TRBV11-2; size: once; DNA: TGTGCCAGCAGCCTGACAGGGGTCGAGCAGTACTTC; CDR3: CASSLTGVEQYF
J: TRBJ2-5; D: TRBD2; V: TRBV7-3; size: once; DNA: TGTGCCAGCAGCCCCCATGGGGCGGGAGGGGAGGAGACCCAGTACTTC; CDR3: CASSPHGAGGEETQYF
J: TRBJ2-6; D: -; V: TRBV28; size: -; DNA: TGTGCCAGCAGTTTCTCCCACTTCGAATCTGGGGCCAACGTCCTGACTTTC; CDR3: CASSFSHFESGANVLTF
J: TRBJ2-3; D: -; V: TRBV19; size: -; DNA: TGTGCCACTAAAGGTCCAGGCCCAGATACGCAGTATTTT; CDR3: CATKGPGPDTQYF
J: TRBJ1-1; D: -; V: TRBV25-1; size: -; DNA: TGTGCCAGCAGTGATCCGGGATACACTGAAGCTTTCTTT; CDR3: CASSDPGYTEAFF
J: TRBJ1-4; D: -; V: TRBV19; size: -; DNA: TGTGCCAGTAGTCTCCGTCCAGTTGAAAAACTGTTTTTT; CDR3: CASSLRPVEKLFF
J: TRBJ1-1; D: -; V: TRBV5-1; size: few; DNA: TGCGCCAGCAGCTTGGCCCCGGACAGTCAAGCTTTCTTT; CDR3: CASSLAPDSQAFF
J: TRBJ1-2; D: -; V: TRBV7-9; size: -; DNA: TGTGCCAGCAGCCCAAGTAACCGGGAGGGCTACACCTTC; CDR3: CASSPSNREGYTF
J: TRBJ1-1; D: TRBD1; V: TRBV7-9; size: -; DNA: TGTGCCAGCAGCCGTTCCACAGGGGGGGACACTGAAGCTTTCTTT; CDR3: CASSRSTGGDTEAFF